These 28 T cell receptor beta chains came from one sample sequenced in a study of Ad26.COV2.S vaccination and SARS-CoV-2 variants. As to treatment: roughly 18 received Ad26.COV2.S at low or high dose, single or two shots; 5 received placebo; per-sample allocation not given. Sampling took place 63 days after the first vaccine or placebo injection. The table came from immunoSEQ multiplex PCR; TCRdb's copy has only in-frame clones and leaves some out. The data show roughly 320,000 clones, around 87% seen once. The input for sequencing was peripheral blood, taken in a trial of Ad26.COV2.S vaccine versus placebo. The receptors here all came from a person aged 18 to 59 who received the Ad26.COV2.S COVID-19 vaccine or a placebo.

The chain recombines TRBV20-1 with TRBJ2-3; 7 bases match TRBD2. With V trimmed by 3 bases and J by 0 bases, 6 bases remained unmatched. Germline V gene lookup returns CDR1 DFQATT and CDR2 SNEGSKA (reference sequence). This CDR3 is built from 15 residues. CDR3 DNA: TGCAGTGCTAGTAGGAGCGGGGTTAGCACAGATACGCAGTATTTT. Translating it yields CSASRSGVSTDTQYF.

The CDR3 spells CASSYSQGGYGYTF. Here the CDR3 DNA reads TGTGCCAGCAGTTACTCCCAAGGGGGTTATGGCTACACCTTC. V gene TRBV6-5 combines with J gene TRBJ1-2; perhaps TRBD1 as D (6 bases). The V gene's germline CDR1 is MNHEY and CDR2 SVGAGI. V lost 0 bases and J lost 5, with 10 bases in between. The CDR3 length is 14 residues.

J is TRBJ2-7 and V is TRBV14; a possible D gene is TRBD1 (5 bases). Trimming removed 1 base from V and 4 bases from J, with 11 bases in between. Germline V gene lookup returns CDR1 SGHDN and CDR2 FVKESK. The CDR3 is 14 amino acids. The CDR3 nucleotides are TGTGCCAGCAGCCAAGTAACAGGACCTTACGAGCAGTACTTC. Translated: CASSQVTGPYEQYF.

The J gene is TRBJ2-7, the V gene TRBV11-3; no clear D. Per germline, CDR1 SGHNT and CDR2 YENEEA. V dropped 4 bases and J dropped 7 bases, with 14 bases sitting between them. This CDR3 region has 13 residues. This CDR3 reads CASSWKSNREQYF. The CDR3 DNA sequence: TGTGCCAGCAGCTGGAAGTCCAACCGGGAGCAGTACTTC.

The genes are TRBV2 and TRBJ1-5; possibly TRBD1 for D (5 bases). Trimming cost V 6 bases and J 5 bases, with 14 bases left between them. Germline assignment: CDR1 SNHLY and CDR2 FYNNEI. The CDR3 spans 14 residues. The CDR3 DNA sequence: TGTGCCAGCAGATGGGGGATTGGGGATCAGCCCCAGCATTTT. Translated, it gives CASRWGIGDQPQHF.

J is TRBJ1-5 and V is TRBV12-5; D unclear. The V gene's germline CDR1 is LGHNT and CDR2 FRNRAP. The length of the CDR3 is 13 residues. V was trimmed by 7 bases and J by 5 bases, leaving 12 bases between them. CDR3 in amino acids: CASAPARDQPQHF. CDR3 coding DNA: TGTGCTAGTGCCCCGGCGAGGGATCAGCCCCAGCATTTT.

This clone was recorded a few times. The V call is TRBV5-1, the J call TRBJ2-1; D unclear. CDR3 length: 15 residues. Germline assignment: CDR1 SGHRS and CDR2 YFSETQ. V was clipped by 0 bases and J by 6 bases, with 13 bases between them. CDR3 loop: CASSLDSPARNEQFF. The CDR3 nucleotides are TGCGCCAGCAGCTTGGATTCTCCCGCCCGCAATGAGCAGTTCTTC.

The J gene is TRBJ1-5, the V gene TRBV3-1 (or the pseudogene TRBV3-2), with D possibly matching TRBD1 (5 bases). Per the germline V gene, CDR1 is LGHDT and CDR2 is YNNKEL (reference sequence). V was cut by 1 base and J by 6 bases, with 13 bases left in between. This CDR3 region has 15 residues. The CDR3 sequence is CASSQGPGIGQPQHF. The DNA for the CDR3 is TGTGCCAGCAGCCAAGGACCAGGGATAGGTCAGCCCCAGCATTTT.

This chain links TRBV7-2 with TRBJ1-3; 9 bases map to TRBD1. The germline V gene encodes CDR1 SGHTA and CDR2 FQGNSA. With V trimmed by 3 bases and J by 2 bases, 2 bases remained unmatched. The CDR3 is 15 residues long. This CDR3 is CASSFTGGPGNTIYF. The CDR3 nucleotides read TGTGCCAGCAGCTTCACAGGGGGCCCTGGAAACACCATATATTTT.

The chain couples TRBV6-1 to TRBJ2-6; a possible D gene is TRBD1 (6 bases). Trimming removed 4 bases at V and 4 bases at J, with 23 bases between. Germline V gene lookup returns CDR1 MNHNS and CDR2 SASEGT. The CDR3 loop spans 19 amino acids. Here the CDR3 DNA reads TGTGCCAGCAGTGGGTTCTTACAGGGACCCCTCCTAGGGGCCAACGTCCTGACTTTC. Translated, it gives CASSGFLQGPLLGANVLTF.

V is TRBV6-1 and J is TRBJ1-2, with a weak D call TRBD1 (5 bases). This CDR3 contains 15 residues. V was pared by 2 bases and J by 4 bases, with 14 bases between. In germline, CDR1 is MNHNS, CDR2 SASEGT. The CDR3 protein is CASSERSGVPYGYTF. CDR3 bases: TGTGCCAGCAGTGAAAGGTCGGGGGTGCCCTATGGCTACACCTTC.

The sample holds one count of this clone. The chain links TRBV19 to TRBJ2-1, with D tentatively TRBD2 (6 bases). Germline V CDR1 and CDR2: LNHDA, SQIVND (reference sequence). This CDR3 region has 14 residues. The V end was cut by 8 bases, the J end by 1 base, with 12 bases between. The CDR3 loop reads CASALGGSYNEQFF. CDR3 coding DNA: TGTGCCAGTGCATTGGGGGGATCCTACAATGAGCAGTTCTTC.

The V call is TRBV7-9, the J call TRBJ2-6, with TRBD1 as a possible D gene (6 bases). Germline CDR1 SEHNR, CDR2 FQNEAQ (reference sequence). The V and J ends lost 5 bases and 0 bases respectively, with 14 bases between them. CDR3 length: 17 residues. The CDR3 loop is CASSGRQDVSGANVLTF. CDR3 sequence (DNA): TGTGCCAGCAGCGGCAGACAGGATGTCTCTGGGGCCAACGTCCTGACTTTC.

The chain employs TRBV7-8 and TRBJ2-7; 9 bases match TRBD1. CDR3 length: 15 residues. With 4 bases clipped from V and 2 bases from J, the junction kept 6 bases outside the gene matches. The germline V gene encodes CDR1 SGHVS and CDR2 FQNEAQ. CDR3: CASSSGQGLTYEQYF. As DNA, the CDR3 is TGTGCCAGCAGCTCGGGACAGGGCCTCACCTACGAGCAGTACTTC.

V and J are TRBV2 and TRBJ1-2; the D gene is possibly TRBD1 (6 bases). The V and J ends lost 8 bases and 3 bases respectively, with 16 bases between them. CDR1 and CDR2 from the germline V gene are SNHLY and FYNNEI. This CDR3 is built from 14 residues. DNA of the CDR3: TGTGCCAGCTGGGGGCGGGACTTCGACTATGGCTACACCTTC. This gives the protein CASWGRDFDYGYTF.

The gene calls are TRBV15 and TRBJ2-7; TRBD2 matches 8 bases. This CDR3 has 16 amino acids. J gave up 1 base and V 2 bases, and 7 bases lay outside the gene matches. In germline, CDR1 is LNHNV, CDR2 YYDKDF (reference sequence). The CDR3 DNA sequence: TGTGCCACCAGCAGACGCGGGGGGCCGAAGTCCTACGAGCAGTACTTC. As protein: CATSRRGGPKSYEQYF.

This CDR3 is CARGQSNTEAFF. The CDR3 DNA reads TGTGCCAGAGGACAGTCGAACACTGAAGCTTTCTTT. The chain employs TRBV25-1 and TRBJ1-1; D is possibly TRBD1 (6 bases). CDR3 length: 12 residues. CDR1 is MGHDK, CDR2 SYGVNS, per germline. V was shortened by 9 bases and J by 1 base, with 9 bases between the two germline ends. Together with reference TRBV25-1 and TRBJ1-1, the CDR3 gives the full variable domain: EADIYQTPRYLVIGTGKKITLECSQTMGHDKMYWYQQDPGMELHLIHYSYGVNSTEKGDLSSESTVSRIRTEHFPLTLESARPSHTSQYLCARGQSNTEAFFGQGTRLTVV.

The chain combines TRBV4-1 with TRBJ2-7, with 9 nucleotides matching TRBD1. Germline loops: CDR1 MGHRA, CDR2 YSYEKL. This CDR3 is 15 amino acids long. Trimming removed 2 bases from V and 3 bases from J; junction bases left unmatched: 5. CDR3 nucleotide sequence: TGCGCCAGCAGCCAAACCCCGGGACAGGGCTACGAGCAGTACTTC. As protein: CASSQTPGQGYEQYF.

The V gene is TRBV14, the J gene TRBJ2-3; D is perhaps TRBD1 or TRBD2 (5 bases each). CDR1 is SGHDN, CDR2 FVKESK, per germline. The CDR3 runs to 17 residues. The V end lost 6 bases, the J end lost 1 base, and 20 bases lay between the germline ends. DNA for the CDR3: TGTGCCAGCAGTCCGCGAGGGGCCAAAGCACGCACAGATACGCAGTATTTT. Translated: CASSPRGAKARTDTQYF.

The chain recombines TRBV9 with TRBJ1-2; D gene unclear. The germline V gene has CDR1 SGDLS and CDR2 YYNGEE. Trimming pared 0 bases from V and 4 bases from J, leaving 10 bases between. CDR3 length: 14 amino acids. CDR3 DNA sequence: TGTGCCAGCAGCGTAGGAGAGGGAGCCTATGGCTACACCTTC. Its translation is CASSVGEGAYGYTF.

The chain joins TRBV7-9 to TRBJ2-5; 10 bases are shared with TRBD2. CDR1 and CDR2 from the germline V gene are SEHNR and FQNEAQ (reference sequence). The J segment lost 2 bases and the V segment lost 5 bases, leaving 8 bases of the junction unmatched. This CDR3 is built from 16 residues. The CDR3 nucleotides read TGTGCCAGCAGCGGAGAGCGGGGGGGTTGGCAAGAGACCCAGTACTTC. It encodes CASSGERGGWQETQYF.

CDR3 loop: CASSVYTGYNEQFF. DNA for the CDR3: TGCGCCAGCAGTGTATATACAGGTTACAATGAGCAGTTCTTC. The chain employs TRBV5-1 and TRBJ2-1, with a weak D call TRBD1 (5 bases). The CDR3 is 14 amino acids. Germline lookup yields CDR1 SGHRS and CDR2 YFSETQ. Between the trimmed V and J ends, which lost 5 bases and 4 bases, there was a span of 13 bases.

This clone was seen a handful of times. CDR3: CASSVEGGRPQHF. The DNA for the CDR3 is TGTGCCAGCAGCGTAGAGGGGGGAAGGCCCCAGCATTTT. This chain links TRBV9 with TRBJ1-5; D possibly corresponds to TRBD1 (6 bases). The CDR3 contains 13 residues. Per the germline V gene, CDR1 is SGDLS and CDR2 is YYNGEE. V was cut by 0 bases and J by 9 bases, with 10 bases left in between. The complete variable domain, with remaining parts taken from reference TRBV9 and TRBJ1-5, reads DSGVTQTPKHLITATGQRVTLRCSPRSGDLSVYWYQQSLDQGLQFLIQYYNGEERAKGNILERFSAQQFPDLHSELNLSSLELGDSALYFCASSVEGGRPQHFGDGTRLSIL.

Written as DNA, the CDR3 is TGTGCCAGCAGCTTTCTAGCGGAAAACAATGAGCAGTTCTTC. It specifies CASSFLAENNEQFF. The rearrangement uses TRBV7-6 and TRBJ2-1; 7 positions match TRBD2. Germline CDR1 reads SGHVS; CDR2 reads FNYEAQ. The CDR3 contains 14 residues. V trimming: 3 bases; J trimming: 5 bases; junction bases outside the gene matches: 4.

The J gene is TRBJ1-3, the V gene TRBV5-6, with D hard to call. The CDR3 length is 14 residues. The V end lost 5 bases, the J end lost 4 bases, and 13 bases lay between the germline ends. Germline-derived CDR1 and CDR2 are SGHDT and YYEEEE. In DNA, the CDR3 is TGTGCCAGCAGTTGGGGTCTTAAAGGAAACACCATATATTTT. Protein sequence: CASSWGLKGNTIYF.

The J gene is TRBJ1-4, the V gene TRBV19, with D unresolved. The CDR3 is made up of 15 amino acids. Germline values: CDR1 LNHDA, CDR2 SQIVND (reference sequence). V lost 5 bases and J 0 bases, leaving 10 bases between the germline ends. The CDR3 protein is CASSSPGATNEKLFF. CDR3 coding DNA: TGTGCCAGTAGTTCCCCAGGTGCAACTAATGAAAAACTGTTTTTT.

This rearrangement joins TRBV4-3 to TRBJ1-5, with D maybe TRBD1 (6 bases). The germline V gene encodes CDR1 LGHNA and CDR2 YSLEER. V was shortened by 0 bases and J by 6 bases, with 12 bases between the two germline ends. This CDR3 is 15 amino acids long. In DNA, the CDR3 is TGCGCCAGCAGCCAAGATCTAACAGGGAGTCAGCCCCAGCATTTT. Protein: CASSQDLTGSQPQHF.

This chain uses TRBV4-1 with TRBJ2-1; the match to TRBD1 covers 11 bases. Germline CDR1 and CDR2: MGHRA and YSYEKL. The V and J ends lost 3 bases and 6 bases, in that order; junction bases with no gene match: 10. The CDR3 contains 17 residues. Written as DNA, the CDR3 is TGCGCCAGCAGCCACCTTAGCTCCGGGACAGGGGGCAATGAGCAGTTCTTC. Its translation: CASSHLSSGTGGNEQFF.